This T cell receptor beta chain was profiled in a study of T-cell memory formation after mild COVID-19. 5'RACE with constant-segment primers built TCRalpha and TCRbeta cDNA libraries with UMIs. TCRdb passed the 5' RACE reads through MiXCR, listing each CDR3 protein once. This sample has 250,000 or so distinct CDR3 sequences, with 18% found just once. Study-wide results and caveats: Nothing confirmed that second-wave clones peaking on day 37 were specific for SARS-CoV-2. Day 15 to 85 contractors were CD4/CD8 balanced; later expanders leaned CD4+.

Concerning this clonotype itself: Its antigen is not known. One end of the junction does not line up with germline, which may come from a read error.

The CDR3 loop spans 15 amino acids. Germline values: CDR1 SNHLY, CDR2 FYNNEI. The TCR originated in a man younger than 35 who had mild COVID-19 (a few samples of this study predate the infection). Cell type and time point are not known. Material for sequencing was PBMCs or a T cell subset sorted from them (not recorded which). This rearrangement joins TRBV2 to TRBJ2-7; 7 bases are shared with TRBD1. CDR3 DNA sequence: TGTGCCAGCAGCGAAGGGACAGCGAGCTCCTACGAGCAGTACTTC. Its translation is CASSEGTASSYEQYF.